The entry that follows covers one T cell receptor beta chain sequence. Using a J-beta primer mix together with a sample-barcoded 5' primer, a second PCR was run for about 6 to 11 cycles. Each CDR3 protein is one row after TCRdb ran MiXCR on the 5' RACE reads. The repertoire includes more than 1,000,000 distinct CDR3 sequences, approximately 25% of them detected once, and approximately 0.7% sits in the top ten. The CDR3 totals 14 residues. Trimming pared 8 bases from V and 2 bases from J, leaving 12 bases between. This specimen comes from a study of blood T cells in healthy people across ages. The same sample was also used in a study of T cells of mothers and their children. This second report adds: In cDNA synthesis, all of the extracted RNA was used at approximately 1.6 ug per 15 ul. No persistent microchimeric T cell clones were detected at about 100 clones per million clonotypes sensitivity.

This receptor was obtained from a girl aged 2 to 10 in good health. Material: blood. The chain recombines TRBV12-3 or TRBV12-4 with TRBJ1-4, with TRBD1 as a possible D gene (5 bases). CDR3 protein: CASRQGLTNEKLFF. CDR3 nucleotide sequence: TGTGCCAGCCGCCAGGGTCTGACTAATGAAAAACTGTTTTTT.